This passage covers 21 T cell receptor beta chains from one sample sequenced in a study of cytotoxic CD8 clonotypes in ibrutinib-treated CLL. Profiled with immunoSEQ multiplex PCR; TCRdb holds only in-frame clones, not every one. The sample includes approximately 200,000 clones, around three quarters of them seen just once. The sequenced sample was PBMCs, obtained after 24 months of ibrutinib treatment. The receptors derive from a human donor with chronic lymphocytic leukemia.

The genes are TRBV4-1 and TRBJ2-7; 8 bases are a match to TRBD1. J gave up 4 bases and V 2 bases, and 7 bases lay outside the gene matches. CDR1 and CDR2 (germline): MGHRA, YSYEKL. This CDR3 is built from 15 residues. CDR3: CASSQFSRGPYEQYF. DNA of the CDR3: TGCGCCAGCAGCCAATTCAGCAGGGGGCCATACGAGCAGTACTTC.

V gene TRBV18 combines with J gene TRBJ1-1, with 10 bases fitting TRBD1. Germline lookup yields CDR1 KGHSH and CDR2 LQKENI. V dropped 8 bases and J dropped 5; count of bases not matched to a gene: 5. CDR3 size: 13 residues. Here the CDR3 reads CASAGQGETEAFF. CDR3 DNA: TGTGCCAGCGCCGGACAGGGGGAGACTGAAGCTTTCTTT.

This rearrangement joins TRBV28 to TRBJ1-2; D not resolved. V lost 7 bases, J lost 2 bases, and 8 bases lay in between. CDR1 and CDR2 (germline): MDHEN, SYDVKM. CDR3 length: 12 residues. CDR3 region: CASTTVNYGYTF. CDR3 nucleotide sequence: TGTGCCAGCACGACCGTAAACTATGGCTACACCTTC.

The J gene is TRBJ2-2, the V gene TRBV2; D unclear. Trimming took 8 bases from V and 6 from J, leaving 19 bases between them. The germline V gene has CDR1 SNHLY and CDR2 FYNNEI. This CDR3 is 15 amino acids long. CDR3 DNA sequence: TGTGCCAGCGTCAGCCCTTTACCCCGGTCCGGGGAGCTGTTTTTT. Translation gives CASVSPLPRSGELFF.

The chain joins TRBV19 to TRBJ2-1; 8 bases agree with TRBD1. The germline V gene has CDR1 LNHDA and CDR2 SQIVND (reference sequence). The CDR3 runs 15 residues. Trimming removed 7 bases from V and 1 base from J; junction bases left unmatched: 6. CDR3 sequence reads: CASTRGQGSYNEQFF. The CDR3 DNA reads TGTGCCAGTACTCGTGGACAGGGATCCTACAATGAGCAGTTCTTC.

This chain uses TRBV7-6 with TRBJ1-4, with D unresolved. CDR1 SGHVS and CDR2 FNYEAQ come from the germline V gene. V lost 1 base, J lost 4 bases, and 7 bases lay in between. This CDR3 spans 14 amino acids. The CDR3 DNA follows: TGTGCCAGCAGCTTAGGGCATAATAATGAAAAACTGTTTTTT. Protein product: CASSLGHNNEKLFF.

The rearrangement joins TRBV19 to TRBJ2-5; D not certain. Between the trimmed V and J ends, which lost 5 bases and 5 bases, there was a span of 12 bases. The V gene's germline CDR1 is LNHDA and CDR2 SQIVND (reference sequence). The CDR3 totals 13 residues. CDR3 in DNA: TGTGCCAGTAGTTCGGTGAGCCGGGAGACCCAGTACTTC. Translation gives CASSSVSRETQYF. The full variable domain, rest sourced from reference TRBV19 and TRBJ2-5, is DGGITQSPKYLFRKEGQNVTLSCEQNLNHDAMYWYRQDPGQGLRLIYYSQIVNDFQKGDIAEGYSVSREKKESFPLTVTSAQKNPTAFYLCASSSVSRETQYFGPGTRLLVL.

The rearrangement uses TRBV6-5 and TRBJ1-2, with D maybe TRBD1 (6 bases). The CDR3 length is 13 residues. CDR1 MNHEY and CDR2 SVGAGI come from the germline V gene. V was trimmed by 6 bases and J by 6 bases, leaving 14 bases between them. This chain's CDR3 is CASRLQGRNGYTF. The CDR3 DNA follows: TGTGCCAGCAGGCTACAGGGACGGAATGGCTACACCTTC.

The J gene is TRBJ2-7, the V gene TRBV9, with 10 bases matching TRBD2. CDR3 length equals 17 residues. The germline gives CDR1 SGDLS, CDR2 YYNGEE. Unmatched junction bases numbered 10, after V lost 0 bases and J lost 4 bases. CDR3 nucleotides: TGTGCCAGCAGCGTAGCGTCGGGCCCGGGACTAGCGTACGAGCAGTACTTC. Amino acids: CASSVASGPGLAYEQYF. The entire variable domain, with the rest obtained from reference TRBV9 and TRBJ2-7, is as follows: DSGVTQTPKHLITATGQRVTLRCSPRSGDLSVYWYQQSLDQGLQFLIQYYNGEERAKGNILERFSAQQFPDLHSELNLSSLELGDSALYFCASSVASGPGLAYEQYFGPGTRLTVT.

The gene calls are TRBV7-6 and TRBJ2-7, with D possibly matching TRBD1 (6 bases). CDR1 is SGHVS and CDR2 is FNYEAQ in the germline V gene. The CDR3 covers 15 residues. Between the trimmed V and J ends, which lost 2 bases and 2 bases, there was a span of 13 bases. The CDR3 region is CASSLQGPGPYEQYF. DNA for the CDR3: TGTGCCAGCAGCTTACAGGGGCCAGGCCCCTACGAGCAGTACTTC.

The V call is TRBV28, the J call TRBJ2-5; a possible D gene is TRBD1 (5 bases). The ends were cut back, 5 bases at V and 3 bases at J, with 13 bases in the middle. The CDR3 totals 14 residues. Germline CDR1 reads MDHEN; CDR2 reads SYDVKM. The chain's CDR3 is CASSEVRVKETQYF. The CDR3 nucleotides read TGTGCCAGCAGTGAAGTCAGGGTCAAAGAGACCCAGTACTTC. Based on the CDR3 plus reference TRBV28 and TRBJ2-5, the full variable domain is DVKVTQSSRYLVKRTGEKVFLECVQDMDHENMFWYRQDPGLGLRLIYFSYDVKMKEKGDIPEGYSVSREKKERFSLILESASTNQTSMYLCASSEVRVKETQYFGPGTRLLVL.

The chain carries TRBV4-2 and TRBJ2-5, with D possibly being TRBD1 (6 bases). Per germline, CDR1 LGHNA and CDR2 YNFKEQ. The V gene lost 3 bases and the J gene lost 5 bases, with 19 bases spanning the gap. This CDR3 is built from 16 residues. CDR3: CASSQSGATLRETQYF. The CDR3 bases are TGTGCCAGCAGCCAGTCAGGGGCCACGCTTCGGGAGACCCAGTACTTC.

The CDR3 DNA is TGTGCCAGCAGTCGAGAACTCACAGGGGTCTACACCTTC. This encodes CASSRELTGVYTF. The J gene is TRBJ1-2, the V gene TRBV6-1; 7 bases line up with TRBD1. The ends lost 5 bases at V and 10 bases at J; junction bases unmatched: 10. CDR3 length: 13 amino acids. Germline CDR1 and CDR2: MNHNS and SASEGT.

This clone was counted a few times. DNA for the CDR3: TGTGCCAGCAGGCAAGCGGGAGCCTCCTACAATGAGCAGTTCTTC. As protein: CASRQAGASYNEQFF. This rearrangement joins TRBV28 to TRBJ2-1; 8 nucleotides line up with TRBD2. The CDR3 loop spans 15 amino acids. Trimming cost V 6 bases and J 0 bases; bases outside gene matches: 4. The germline V gene has CDR1 MDHEN and CDR2 SYDVKM.

This rearrangement joins TRBV5-1 to TRBJ2-3; the D gene is possibly TRBD2 (6 bases). This CDR3 contains 16 residues. Germline V gives CDR1 SGHRS, CDR2 YFSETQ. V gave up 0 bases and J gave up 1 base, with 12 bases separating them. In DNA form, the CDR3 reads TGCGCCAGCAGCTTGGTAGTTAGCGGTGGCACAGATACGCAGTATTTT. It encodes CASSLVVSGGTDTQYF.

This clone was counted only a few times. The same CDR3 can be traced to other DNA sequences in this sample. The rearrangement uses TRBV4-1 and TRBJ1-2; D not resolved. The CDR3 runs to 13 residues. Germline CDR1 is MGHRA and CDR2 is YSYEKL. The V end lost 1 base, the J end lost 1 base, and 4 bases lay between the germline ends. The CDR3 reads CASSQVSNYGYTF. In nucleotides, the CDR3 is TGCGCCAGCAGCCAAGTCAGTAACTATGGCTACACCTTC.

CDR3: CASRSGSNYGYTF. The CDR3 DNA reads TGTGCCAGTAGGAGCGGAAGTAACTATGGCTACACCTTC. This chain joins TRBV19 and TRBJ1-2, with D hard to call. The CDR3 is 13 amino acids. Germline V CDR1 and CDR2: LNHDA, SQIVND (reference sequence). The V end lost 6 bases, the J end lost 1 base, and 9 bases lay between the germline ends.

The genes are TRBV4-2 and TRBJ1-1; D call uncertain. Looked up from germline, CDR1 is LGHNA and CDR2 is YNFKEQ. The CDR3 consists of 14 residues. The ends were cut back, 0 bases at V and 4 bases at J, with 9 bases in the middle. The DNA of the CDR3 is TGTGCCAGCAGCCAAGATAAGGGTGGCACTGAAGCTTTCTTT. It translates to CASSQDKGGTEAFF.

This clone was seen once. The V and J genes are TRBV27 and TRBJ2-7, with TRBD2 matching over 9 bases. The CDR3 consists of 21 residues. V trimming: 6 bases; J trimming: 3 bases; junction bases outside the gene matches: 27. Germline CDR1 and CDR2: MNHEY and SMNVEV (reference sequence). CDR3 sequence reads: CASRENTGVSGSFISGYEQYF. The CDR3 nucleotides are TGTGCCAGCAGAGAAAACACTGGGGTTAGCGGGAGTTTCATTTCGGGCTACGAGCAGTACTTC.

V gene TRBV5-6 combines with J gene TRBJ2-7, with a tentative D call TRBD2 (7 bases). V lost 7 bases and J lost 2, with 25 bases in between. Germline assignment: CDR1 SGHDT and CDR2 YYEEEE. The CDR3 has 17 residues. The CDR3 region has the DNA TGTGCCAGCTCACCCCCTGCGGGGGCCCTAAACACCTACGAGCAGTACTTC. Protein product: CASSPPAGALNTYEQYF.

The chain employs TRBV19 and TRBJ1-2; 7 bases fit TRBD1. The CDR3 extends over 14 amino acids. CDR1 is LNHDA, CDR2 SQIVND, per germline (reference sequence). V lost 5 bases, J lost 3 bases, and 6 bases stayed unmatched. CDR3 in amino acids: CASSPGDSYYGYTF. CDR3 coding DNA: TGTGCCAGTAGTCCCGGGGACAGCTACTATGGCTACACCTTC.